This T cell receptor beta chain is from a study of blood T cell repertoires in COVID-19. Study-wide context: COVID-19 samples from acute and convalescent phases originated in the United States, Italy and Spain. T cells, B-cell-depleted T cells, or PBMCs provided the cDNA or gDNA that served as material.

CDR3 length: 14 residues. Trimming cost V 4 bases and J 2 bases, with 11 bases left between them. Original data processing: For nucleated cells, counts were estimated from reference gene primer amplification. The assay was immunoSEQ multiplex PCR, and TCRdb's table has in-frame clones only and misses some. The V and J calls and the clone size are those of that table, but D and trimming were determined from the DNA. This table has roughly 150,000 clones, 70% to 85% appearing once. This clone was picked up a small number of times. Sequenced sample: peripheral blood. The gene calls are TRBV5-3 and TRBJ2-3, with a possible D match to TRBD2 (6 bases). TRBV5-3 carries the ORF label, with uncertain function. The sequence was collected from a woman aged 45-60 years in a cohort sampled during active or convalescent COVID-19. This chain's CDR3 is CARSTSWFTDTQYF. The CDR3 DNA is TGTGCCAGAAGCACTAGCTGGTTCACAGATACGCAGTATTTT.